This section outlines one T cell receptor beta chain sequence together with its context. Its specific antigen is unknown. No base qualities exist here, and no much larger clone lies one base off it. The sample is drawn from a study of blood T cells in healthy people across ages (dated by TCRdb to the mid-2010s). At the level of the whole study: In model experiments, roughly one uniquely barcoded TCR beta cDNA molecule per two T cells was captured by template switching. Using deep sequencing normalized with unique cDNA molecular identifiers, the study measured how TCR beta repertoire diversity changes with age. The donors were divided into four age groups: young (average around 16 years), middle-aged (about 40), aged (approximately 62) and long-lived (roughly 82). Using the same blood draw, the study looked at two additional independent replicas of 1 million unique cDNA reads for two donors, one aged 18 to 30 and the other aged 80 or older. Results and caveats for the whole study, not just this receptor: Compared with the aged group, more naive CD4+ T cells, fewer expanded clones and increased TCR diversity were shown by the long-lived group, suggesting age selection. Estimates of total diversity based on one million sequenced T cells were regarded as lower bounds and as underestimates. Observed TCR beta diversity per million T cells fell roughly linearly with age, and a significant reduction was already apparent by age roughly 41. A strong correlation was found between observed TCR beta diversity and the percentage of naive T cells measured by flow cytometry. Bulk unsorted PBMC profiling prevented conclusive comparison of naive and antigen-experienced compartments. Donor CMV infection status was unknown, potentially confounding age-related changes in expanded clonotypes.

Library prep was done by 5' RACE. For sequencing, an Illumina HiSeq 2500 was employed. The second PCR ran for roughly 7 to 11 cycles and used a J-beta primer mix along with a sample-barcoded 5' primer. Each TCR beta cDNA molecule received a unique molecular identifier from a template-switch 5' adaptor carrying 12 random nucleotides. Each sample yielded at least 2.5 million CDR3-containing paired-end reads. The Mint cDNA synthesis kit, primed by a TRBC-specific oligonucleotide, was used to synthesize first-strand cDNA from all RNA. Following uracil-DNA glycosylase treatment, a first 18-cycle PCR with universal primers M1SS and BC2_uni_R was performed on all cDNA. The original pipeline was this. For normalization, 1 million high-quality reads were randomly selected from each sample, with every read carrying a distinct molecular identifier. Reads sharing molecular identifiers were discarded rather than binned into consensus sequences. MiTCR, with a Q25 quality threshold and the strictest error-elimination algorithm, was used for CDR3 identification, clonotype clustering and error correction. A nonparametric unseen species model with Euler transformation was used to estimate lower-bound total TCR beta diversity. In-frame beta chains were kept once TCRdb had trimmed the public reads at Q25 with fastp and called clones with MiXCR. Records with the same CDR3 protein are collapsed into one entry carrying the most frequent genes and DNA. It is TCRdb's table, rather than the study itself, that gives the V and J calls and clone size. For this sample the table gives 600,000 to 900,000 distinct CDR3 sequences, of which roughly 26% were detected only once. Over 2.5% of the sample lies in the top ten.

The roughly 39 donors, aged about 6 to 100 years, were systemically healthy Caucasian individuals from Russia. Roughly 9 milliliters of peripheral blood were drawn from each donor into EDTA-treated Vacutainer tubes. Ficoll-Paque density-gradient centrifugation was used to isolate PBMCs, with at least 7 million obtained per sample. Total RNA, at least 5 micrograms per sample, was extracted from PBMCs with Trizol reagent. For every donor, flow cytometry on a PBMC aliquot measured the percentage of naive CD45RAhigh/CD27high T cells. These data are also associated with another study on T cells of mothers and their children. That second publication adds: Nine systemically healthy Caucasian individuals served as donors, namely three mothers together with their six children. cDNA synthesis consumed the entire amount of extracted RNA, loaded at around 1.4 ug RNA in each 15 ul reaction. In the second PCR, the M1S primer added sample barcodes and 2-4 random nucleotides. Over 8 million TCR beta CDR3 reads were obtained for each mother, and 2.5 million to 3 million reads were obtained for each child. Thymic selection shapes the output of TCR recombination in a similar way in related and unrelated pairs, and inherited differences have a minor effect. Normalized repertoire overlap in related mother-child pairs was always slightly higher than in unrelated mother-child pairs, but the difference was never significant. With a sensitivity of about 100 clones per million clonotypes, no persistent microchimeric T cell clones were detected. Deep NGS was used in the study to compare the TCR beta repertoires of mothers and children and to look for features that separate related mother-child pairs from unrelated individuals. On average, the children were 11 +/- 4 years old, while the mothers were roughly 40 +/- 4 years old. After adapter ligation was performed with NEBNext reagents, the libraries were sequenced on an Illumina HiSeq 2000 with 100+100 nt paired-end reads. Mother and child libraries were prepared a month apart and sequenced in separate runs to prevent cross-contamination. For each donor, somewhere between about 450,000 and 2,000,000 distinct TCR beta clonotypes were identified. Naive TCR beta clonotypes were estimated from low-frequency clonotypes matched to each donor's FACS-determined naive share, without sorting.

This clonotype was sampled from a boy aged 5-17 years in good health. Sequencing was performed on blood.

The CDR3 here reads CASRLAGGPWETQYF. The sequenced DNA: TGTGCCAGCAGGCTGGCGGGGGGGCCGTGGGAGACCCAGTACTTC. The receptor chain draws on TRBV28 and TRBJ2-5; 9 bases in the middle match TRBD2. The CDR3 goes from the cysteine to the phenylalanine over 15 residues. Only the CDR3 portion is preserved as DNA: 45 bases, with reading frame beginning at the first base. Relative to germline, V is missing 6 bases and J is missing 5 bases, with 10 bases of the junction outside any gene match. In the germline V gene, CDR1 corresponds to MDHEN and CDR2 to SYDVKM.